A single TCR beta chain is shown here with its context. The antigen is unknown. In germline, CDR1 is PRHDT, CDR2 FYEKMQ (reference sequence). The CDR3 contains 13 residues. Trimming pared 6 bases from V and 6 bases from J, leaving 15 bases between. Primers: 60 Vbeta forward and 13 Jbeta reverse. The assay was immunoSEQ multiplex PCR, and TCRdb's table has in-frame clones only and misses some. The sample data list approximately 50,000 clones. These data are taken from a study of cytomegalovirus exposure and HLA in healthy donors. Study observations and caveats: Common viral pathogens seemed to be connected with several of the most significant clusters, according to a later analysis. A missense DCLRE1C variant was associated with V- and J-gene trimming of TCR beta chains in a later analysis, and an independent cohort replicated the association. In an earlier analysis, productive rearrangement rates for most beta V segments clustered near 87% or 30%.

Sequenced: PBMCs. V and J are TRBV13 and TRBJ2-7; TRBD1 is a possible D gene (6 bases). The receptor comes from a woman aged 40 to 50 in good health and CMV-seronegative. CDR3 nucleotides: TGTGCCAGCAGTTTACAGGGATTTGGCGAGCAGTACTTC. As protein: CASSLQGFGEQYF.